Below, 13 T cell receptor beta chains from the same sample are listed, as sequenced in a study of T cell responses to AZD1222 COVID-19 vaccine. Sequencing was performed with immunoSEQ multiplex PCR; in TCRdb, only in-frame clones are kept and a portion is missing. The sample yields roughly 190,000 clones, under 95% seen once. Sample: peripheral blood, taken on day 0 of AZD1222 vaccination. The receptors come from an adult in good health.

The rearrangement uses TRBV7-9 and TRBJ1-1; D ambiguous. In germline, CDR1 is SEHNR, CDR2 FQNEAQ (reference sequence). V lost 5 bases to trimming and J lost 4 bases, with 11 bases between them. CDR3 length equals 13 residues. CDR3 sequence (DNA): TGTGCCAGCAGCCCTATTGGGCTCACTGAAGCTTTCTTT. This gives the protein CASSPIGLTEAFF.

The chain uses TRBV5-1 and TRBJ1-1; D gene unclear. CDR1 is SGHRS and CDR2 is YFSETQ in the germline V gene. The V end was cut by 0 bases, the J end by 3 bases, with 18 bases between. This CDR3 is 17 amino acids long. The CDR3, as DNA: TGCGCCAGCAGCTTGGACGGACGGGATTCCCTGGACACTGAAGCTTTCTTT. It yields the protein CASSLDGRDSLDTEAFF.

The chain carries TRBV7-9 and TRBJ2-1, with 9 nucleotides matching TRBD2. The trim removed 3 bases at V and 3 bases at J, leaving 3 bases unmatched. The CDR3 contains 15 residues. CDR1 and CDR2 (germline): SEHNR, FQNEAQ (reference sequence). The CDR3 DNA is TGTGCCAGCAGCTTGGCTAGCGGGATCTACAATGAGCAGTTCTTC. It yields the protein CASSLASGIYNEQFF.

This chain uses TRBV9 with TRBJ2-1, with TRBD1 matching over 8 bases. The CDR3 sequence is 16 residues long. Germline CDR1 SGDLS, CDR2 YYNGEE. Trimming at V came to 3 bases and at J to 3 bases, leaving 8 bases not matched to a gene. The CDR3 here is CASSGGRDRYYNEQFF. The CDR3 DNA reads TGTGCCAGCAGCGGAGGCCGGGACAGGTACTACAATGAGCAGTTCTTC.

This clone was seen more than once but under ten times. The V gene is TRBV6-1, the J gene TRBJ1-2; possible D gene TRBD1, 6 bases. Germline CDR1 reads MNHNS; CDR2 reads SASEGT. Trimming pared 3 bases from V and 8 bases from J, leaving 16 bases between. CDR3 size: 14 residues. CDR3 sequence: CASSESTGLGGYTF. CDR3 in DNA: TGTGCCAGCAGTGAGAGTACAGGGTTGGGCGGCTACACCTTC.

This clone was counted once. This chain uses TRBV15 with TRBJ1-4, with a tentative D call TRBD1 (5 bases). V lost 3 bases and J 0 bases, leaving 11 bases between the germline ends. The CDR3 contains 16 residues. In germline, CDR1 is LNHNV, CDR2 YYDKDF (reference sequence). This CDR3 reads CATSRRQIATNEKLFF. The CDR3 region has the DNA TGTGCCACCAGCAGGAGACAGATAGCAACTAATGAAAAACTGTTTTTT. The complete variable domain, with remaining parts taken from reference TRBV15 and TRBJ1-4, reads DAMVIQNPRYQVTQFGKPVTLSCSQTLNHNVMYWYQQKSSQAPKLLFHYYDKDFNNEADTPDNFQSRRPNTSFCFLDIRSPGLGDTAMYLCATSRRQIATNEKLFFGSGTQLSVL.

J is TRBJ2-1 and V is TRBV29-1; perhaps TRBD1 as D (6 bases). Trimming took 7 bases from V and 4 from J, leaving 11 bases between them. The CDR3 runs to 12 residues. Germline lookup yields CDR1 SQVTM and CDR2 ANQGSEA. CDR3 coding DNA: TGCAGCGCCGTGACAGGATACAATGAGCAGTTCTTC. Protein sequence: CSAVTGYNEQFF.

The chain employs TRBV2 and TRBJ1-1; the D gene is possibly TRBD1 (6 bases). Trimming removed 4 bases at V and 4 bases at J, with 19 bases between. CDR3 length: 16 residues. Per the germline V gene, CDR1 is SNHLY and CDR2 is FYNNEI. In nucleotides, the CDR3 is TGTGCCAGCAGTGGACGACAGGCGGCCCTTTCCACTGAAGCTTTCTTT. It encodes CASSGRQAALSTEAFF.

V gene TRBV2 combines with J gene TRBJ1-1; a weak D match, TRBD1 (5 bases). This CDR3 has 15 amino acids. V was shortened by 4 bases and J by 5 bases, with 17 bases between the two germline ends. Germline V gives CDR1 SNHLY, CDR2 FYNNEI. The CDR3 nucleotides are TGTGCCAGCAGTGGACAGTCCGGGTACGGGACTGAAGCTTTCTTT. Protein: CASSGQSGYGTEAFF.

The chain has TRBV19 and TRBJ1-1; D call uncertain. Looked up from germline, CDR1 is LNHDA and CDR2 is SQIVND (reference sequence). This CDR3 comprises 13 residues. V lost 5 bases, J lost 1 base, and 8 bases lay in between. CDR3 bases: TGTGCCAGTAGTGCCACACGGAACACTGAAGCTTTCTTT. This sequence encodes CASSATRNTEAFF.

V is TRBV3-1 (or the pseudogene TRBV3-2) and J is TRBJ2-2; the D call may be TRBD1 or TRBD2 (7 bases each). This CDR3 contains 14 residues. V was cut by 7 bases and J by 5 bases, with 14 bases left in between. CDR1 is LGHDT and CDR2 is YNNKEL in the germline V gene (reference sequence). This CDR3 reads CASTSGGGTGELFF. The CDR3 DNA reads TGTGCCAGCACCTCAGGGGGGGGTACCGGGGAGCTGTTTTTT.

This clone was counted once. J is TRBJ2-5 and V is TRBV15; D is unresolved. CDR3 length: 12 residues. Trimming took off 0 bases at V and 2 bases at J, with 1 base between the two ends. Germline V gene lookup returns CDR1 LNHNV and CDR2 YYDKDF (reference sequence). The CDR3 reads CATSRDQETQYF. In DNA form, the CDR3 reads TGTGCCACCAGCAGAGATCAAGAGACCCAGTACTTC.

CDR3 amino acids: CASSMGTGSYEQYF. For the CDR3, the DNA is TGTGCCAGTAGTATGGGGACGGGATCCTACGAGCAGTACTTC. The rearrangement uses TRBV19 and TRBJ2-7; possibly TRBD1 or TRBD2 for D (5 bases each). V lost 3 bases, J lost 1 base, and 10 bases lay in between. The CDR3 runs to 14 residues. CDR1 and CDR2 from the germline V gene are LNHDA and SQIVND (reference sequence).